This T cell receptor (beta chain) was sequenced for a study of T cells in Graves' hyperthyroidism and ophthalmopathy. Amplification yielded TCR beta CDR3 regions, with RNA transcripts as the source. First-round RT-PCR of the TCR CDR3 relied on the HTBI primer set. TCRdb fed the multiplex PCR reads into MiXCR, producing one record per CDR3 protein. This table has 370,000 or so distinct CDR3 sequences, roughly 25% appearing once. The CDR3 loop spans 15 amino acids. The germline CDR1 and CDR2 sequences are DFQATT and SNEGSKA (reference sequence). This clonotype was obtained from a man between 50 and 59 years old with Graves' hyperthyroidism. Material: blood. This chain links TRBV20-1 with TRBJ2-7; perhaps TRBD2 as D (5 bases). The CDR3 sequence: CSGKPIALVRWEQYF. CDR3 bases: TGCAGCGGAAAACCAATCGCACTAGTCAGGTGGGAGCAGTACTTC.